This T cell receptor beta chain was sequenced in a study of blood T cell repertoires in COVID-19. Study-wide background: Sources were T cells, B-cell-depleted T cells, or PBMCs; the material itself was cDNA or gDNA.

TCRdb keeps only in-frame clones here, not all; method: immunoSEQ multiplex PCR. The sample lists 110,000 to 150,000 clones, roughly 85% occurring once. Sequencing used peripheral blood. This receptor was obtained from a man aged 45-65 years with acute or convalescent COVID-19.

CDR3 sequence (DNA): TGCAGCGTTGTCTCTGGGAGGGAAGGACAGCCCCAGCATTTT. Translating it yields CSVVSGREGQPQHF. The chain has TRBV29-1 and TRBJ1-5; D gene ambiguous. CDR3 length: 14 residues. V lost 4 bases, J lost 7 bases, and 17 bases lay in between. In germline, CDR1 is SQVTM, CDR2 ANQGSEA.